This T cell receptor beta chain was obtained from a study of blood T cells in healthy people across ages. Study-level points and caveats: Long-lived donors exceeded aged donors in naive CD4+ cells and diversity. Leaving the PBMCs unsorted stopped any conclusive comparison of naive versus antigen-experienced cells.

In regard to this clonotype: Its antigen is still unknown.

Healthy Caucasian individuals from Russia aged roughly 6 to 100 served as donors. Sample-barcoded 5' priming and a J-beta primer mix drove a second PCR of roughly 6 to 12 cycles. From the 5' RACE reads, TCRdb called clonotypes with MiXCR, one entry per CDR3 protein. This sample has 780,000 or so distinct CDR3 sequences, with around three fifths found just once. Germline V gene data show CDR1 as KGHSH and CDR2 as LQKENI. Deletions cut 2 bases from V and 3 bases from J, with 8 bases between. The CDR3 is 13 amino acids. The sequence came from a man aged 35 to 55 in good health. Sequences were obtained from blood. The V and J genes are TRBV18 and TRBJ2-7; D unclear. The CDR3 protein is CASSPEVFYEQYF. In DNA, the CDR3 is TGTGCCAGCTCACCAGAAGTCTTCTACGAGCAGTACTTC.